Below, 19 T cell receptor beta chains from the same sample are listed, as sequenced in a study of blood T cells in healthy people across ages. For the second PCR, which ran for about 7 to 12 cycles, a sample-barcoded 5' primer and a J-beta primer mix were used. TCRdb ran MiXCR on the 5' RACE reads and lists one entry per CDR3 protein. The sample records over 600,000 distinct CDR3 sequences, 45% to 70% being singletons. Sequencing input: blood. All receptors come from a man aged 35 to 55 in good health.

The chain combines TRBV6-1 with TRBJ2-3, with TRBD2 matching over 8 bases. This CDR3 is built from 15 residues. CDR1 MNHNS and CDR2 SASEGT come from the germline V gene. Trimming at V came to 6 bases and at J to 6 bases, leaving 11 bases not matched to a gene. The CDR3 is CASSERLAYSDTQYF. CDR3 bases: TGTGCCAGCAGCGAGAGACTAGCGTATTCGGATACGCAGTATTTT.

As concerns this clonotype: Sequence at one end of the junction differs from germline and may be a read error. V gene TRBV6-5 combines with J gene TRBJ2-2; D is unclear. This CDR3 has 14 amino acids. CDR1 and CDR2 (germline): MNHEY, SVGAGI. The CDR3 reads CASSFLQFRPELFF. The CDR3 DNA follows: TGCGCCAGCAGCTTTCTCCAGTTCCGACCGGAGCTGTTTTTT.

This clonotype showed up just a few times. The chain couples TRBV27 to TRBJ1-2; 8 bases are shared with TRBD1. The length of the CDR3 is 17 residues. V trimming: 0 bases; J trimming: 10 bases; junction bases outside the gene matches: 16. Germline V gene lookup returns CDR1 MNHEY and CDR2 SMNVEV (reference sequence). The CDR3 sequence is CASSLSGRGHVLSDYTF. CDR3 bases: TGTGCCAGCAGTTTATCAGGCAGGGGGCATGTATTGAGTGACTACACCTTC.

The chain has TRBV14 and TRBJ2-5; no firm D call. Germline CDR1 is SGHDN and CDR2 is FVKESK. V was cut by 0 bases and J by 2 bases, with 10 bases left in between. This CDR3 has 15 residues. CDR3: CASSQDRSSQETQYF. For the CDR3, the DNA is TGTGCCAGCAGCCAAGATAGATCCAGTCAAGAGACCCAGTACTTC. Looking up the rest from reference TRBV14 and TRBJ2-5 gives the full variable domain: EAGVTQFPSHSVIEKGQTVTLRCDPISGHDNLYWYRRVMGKEIKFLLHFVKESKQDESGMPNNRFLAERTGGTYSTLKVQPAELEDSGVYFCASSQDRSSQETQYFGPGTRLLVL.

The chain has TRBV6-2 or TRBV6-3 and TRBJ2-2; D gene uncertain. Trimming removed 5 bases at V and 3 bases at J, with 13 bases between. Germline V gene data show CDR1 as MNHEY and CDR2 as SVGEGT. The CDR3 length is 15 residues. The DNA for the CDR3 is TGTGCCAGCAGTCTCTGGCGAGTAGACACCGGGGAGCTGTTTTTT. It translates to CASSLWRVDTGELFF.

Only a few counts were recorded for this clonotype. The chain has TRBV20-1 and TRBJ2-5, with D unresolved. The DNA end is more similar to TRBJ2-7, so the J call may be wrong. This CDR3 comprises 10 residues. The germline gives CDR1 DFQATT, CDR2 SNEGSKA (reference sequence). CDR3 nucleotide sequence: TGCAGTGCTATTTTGGGCGAGCAGTACTTC. Amino acid sequence: CSAILGEQYF.

The gene calls are TRBV28 and TRBJ2-7; D not resolved. Matching the DNA end better, TRBJ2-5 makes the J call doubtful. This CDR3 comprises 17 residues. Germline CDR1 and CDR2: MDHEN and SYDVKM. This chain's CDR3 is CASSPYEPVRLMGTQYF. CDR3 coding DNA: TGTGCCAGCAGTCCGTACGAGCCGGTCCGCCTTATGGGGACCCAGTACTTC.

This rearrangement joins TRBV20-1 to TRBJ2-3; D could derive from TRBD1 or TRBD2 (5 bases each). Germline CDR1 is DFQATT and CDR2 is SNEGSKA (reference sequence). The CDR3 sequence is 11 residues long. V was trimmed by 5 bases and J by 8 bases, leaving 11 bases between them. CDR3 protein: CSAGGWATQYF. The CDR3, as DNA: TGCAGTGCTGGGGGATGGGCTACGCAGTATTTT.

About this clonotype: The junction departs from the called germline gene at one end, perhaps through a read error. The rearrangement links TRBV4-3 to TRBJ2-3, with 8 bases fitting TRBD2. The CDR3 totals 16 residues. Germline assignment: CDR1 LGHNA and CDR2 YSLEER. The CDR3 is CANSQGGAGGADTQYF. The CDR3 region has the DNA TGCGCCAACAGCCAAGGAGGGGCGGGAGGCGCAGATACGCAGTATTTT.

This sequence joins TRBV20-1 and TRBJ1-2; 10 positions match TRBD1. Trimming at V came to 4 bases and at J to 6 bases, leaving 8 bases not matched to a gene. The germline V gene has CDR1 DFQATT and CDR2 SNEGSKA (reference sequence). This CDR3 region has 14 residues. CDR3 sequence reads: CSATRPGTGDGYTF. For the CDR3, the DNA is TGCAGTGCTACCCGCCCGGGGACAGGGGATGGCTACACCTTC.

This sequence joins TRBV5-1 and TRBJ2-1, with 7 bases aligning to TRBD1. This CDR3 is 11 amino acids long. Germline V gives CDR1 SGHRS, CDR2 YFSETQ. V was clipped by 4 bases and J by 13 bases; unmatched bases: 5. The CDR3 loop reads CASSAGTVQFF. DNA for the CDR3: TGCGCCAGCAGCGCAGGGACAGTACAGTTCTTC.

The V gene is TRBV7-2, the J gene TRBJ1-4; 10 bases fit TRBD1. This CDR3 spans 17 amino acids. The V gene end was trimmed by 5 bases and the J gene end by 2 bases; junction bases not matched to a gene: 8. The germline gives CDR1 SGHTA, CDR2 FQGNSA. CDR3: CASSPGQGFRTNEKLFF. The CDR3 DNA is TGTGCCAGCAGCCCGGGACAGGGGTTTAGGACTAATGAAAAACTGTTTTTT.

The chain uses TRBV12-3 or TRBV12-4 and TRBJ2-3; 9 bases are shared with TRBD2. The V segment lost 3 bases and the J segment 1 base; nucleotides outside the gene matches: 5. This CDR3 is 16 amino acids long. Here the CDR3 DNA reads TGTGCCAGCAGTTTTATGGCTAGCGGGGGCACAGATACGCAGTATTTT. This codes for CASSFMASGGTDTQYF.

The chain has TRBV4-1 and TRBJ2-5; D tentatively reads TRBD1 or TRBD2 (5 bases each). Between the trimmed V and J ends, which lost 3 bases and 0 bases, there was a span of 14 bases. CDR1 and CDR2 from the germline V gene are MGHRA and YSYEKL. The CDR3 is 16 residues long. DNA of the CDR3: TGCGCCAGCAGCCACCTGGGACGGACGCACCAAGAGACCCAGTACTTC. Its translation is CASSHLGRTHQETQYF.

The chain has TRBV2 and TRBJ2-5; 9 bases map to TRBD2. CDR1 is SNHLY and CDR2 is FYNNEI in the germline V gene. V was clipped by 6 bases and J by 5 bases; unmatched bases: 10. CDR3 length: 15 amino acids. DNA for the CDR3: TGTGCCAGCAGCCTGTTAGCGGGAGTTATGGAGACCCAGTACTTC. Translated: CASSLLAGVMETQYF.

There are many counts of this clonotype. The J gene is TRBJ2-5, the V gene TRBV7-2; 14 bases agree with TRBD2. Germline CDR1 is SGHTA and CDR2 is FQGNSA. J gave up 2 bases and V 5 bases, and 1 base lay outside the gene matches. CDR3 length: 15 residues. This CDR3 reads CASSRLAGGQETQYF. In DNA, the CDR3 is TGTGCCAGCAGCCGACTAGCGGGAGGGCAAGAGACCCAGTACTTC.

The chain couples TRBV29-1 to TRBJ2-5; 12 bases are a match to TRBD1. The J call may be in error: the DNA end matches TRBJ2-7 better. The germline V gene has CDR1 SQVTM and CDR2 ANQGSEA. The CDR3 length is 13 residues. The CDR3 DNA reads as TGCAGCGTTGTAGGGACAGGGGGCCTCGAGCAGTACTTC. It specifies CSVVGTGGLEQYF.

This rearrangement joins TRBV12-3 or TRBV12-4 to TRBJ1-1; D is unclear. The CDR3 contains 14 residues. V dropped 5 bases and J dropped 1 base, with 11 bases sitting between them. Here the CDR3 reads CASSEYKRNTEAFF. The DNA for the CDR3 is TGTGCCAGCAGTGAATACAAGAGGAACACTGAAGCTTTCTTT.

A remark on this clonotype: An end of the junction does not agree with germline; a read error may underlie this. This chain joins TRBV9 and TRBJ2-7, with D tentatively TRBD1 (5 bases). Per the germline V gene, CDR1 is SGDLS and CDR2 is YYNGEE. The length of the CDR3 is 14 residues. The CDR3 DNA sequence: TGTGCCAGCAGCGTGGGGCGGTTCTCCGACGAGCAGTACTTC. Amino acids: CASSVGRFSDEQYF.